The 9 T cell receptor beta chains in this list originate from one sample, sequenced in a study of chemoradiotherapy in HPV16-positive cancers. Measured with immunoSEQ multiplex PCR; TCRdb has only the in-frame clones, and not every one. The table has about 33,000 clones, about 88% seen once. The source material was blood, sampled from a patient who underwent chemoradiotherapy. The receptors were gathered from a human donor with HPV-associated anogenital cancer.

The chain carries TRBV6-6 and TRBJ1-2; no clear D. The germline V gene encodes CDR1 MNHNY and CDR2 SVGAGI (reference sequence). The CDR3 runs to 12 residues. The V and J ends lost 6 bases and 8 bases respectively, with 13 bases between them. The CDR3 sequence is CASSLEISGYTF. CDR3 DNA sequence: TGTGCCAGCAGCCTGGAAATAAGCGGCTACACCTTC.

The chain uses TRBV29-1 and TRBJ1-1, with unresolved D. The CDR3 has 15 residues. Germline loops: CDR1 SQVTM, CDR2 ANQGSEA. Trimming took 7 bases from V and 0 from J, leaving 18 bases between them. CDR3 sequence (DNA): TGCAGCGCCCTAACCGGCGGAAATATGAACACTGAAGCTTTCTTT. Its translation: CSALTGGNMNTEAFF.

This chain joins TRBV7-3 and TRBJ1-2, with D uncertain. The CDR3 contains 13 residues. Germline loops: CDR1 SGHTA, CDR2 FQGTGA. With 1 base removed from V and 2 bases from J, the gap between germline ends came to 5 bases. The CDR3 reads CASSLIPNYGYTF. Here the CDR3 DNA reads TGTGCCAGCAGCTTAATCCCCAACTATGGCTACACCTTC.

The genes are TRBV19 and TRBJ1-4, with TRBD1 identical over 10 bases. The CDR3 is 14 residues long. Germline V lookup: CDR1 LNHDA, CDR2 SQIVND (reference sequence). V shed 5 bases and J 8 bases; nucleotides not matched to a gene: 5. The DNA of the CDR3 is TGTGCCAGTAGTCCCGGGACAGGGGACGAAAAACTGTTTTTT. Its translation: CASSPGTGDEKLFF.

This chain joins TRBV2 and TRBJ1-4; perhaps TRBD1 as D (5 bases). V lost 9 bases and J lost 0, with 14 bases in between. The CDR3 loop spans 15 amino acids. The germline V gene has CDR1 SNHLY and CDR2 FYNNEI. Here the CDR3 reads CARRGTHATNEKLFF. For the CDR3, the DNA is TGTGCCAGGAGAGGGACGCATGCAACTAATGAAAAACTGTTTTTT.

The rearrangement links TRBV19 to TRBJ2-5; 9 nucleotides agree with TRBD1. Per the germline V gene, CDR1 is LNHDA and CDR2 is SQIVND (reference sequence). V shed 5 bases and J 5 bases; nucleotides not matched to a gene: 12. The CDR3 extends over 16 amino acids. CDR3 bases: TGTGCCAGTAGTCCAGAGCGGGACAGGGAGGGGGAGACCCAGTACTTC. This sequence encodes CASSPERDREGETQYF.

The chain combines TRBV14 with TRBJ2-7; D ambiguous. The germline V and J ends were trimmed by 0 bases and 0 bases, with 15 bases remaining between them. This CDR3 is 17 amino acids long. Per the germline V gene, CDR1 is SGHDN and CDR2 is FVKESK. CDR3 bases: TGTGCCAGCAGCCAAGATTCGCGGCCCCCGTTCTCCTACGAGCAGTACTTC. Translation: CASSQDSRPPFSYEQYF.

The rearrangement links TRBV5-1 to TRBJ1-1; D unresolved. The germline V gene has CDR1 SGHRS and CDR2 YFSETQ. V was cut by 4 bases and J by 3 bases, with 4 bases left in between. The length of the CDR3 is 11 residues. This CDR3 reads CASSDHTEAFF. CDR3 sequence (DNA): TGCGCCAGCAGCGACCACACTGAAGCTTTCTTT. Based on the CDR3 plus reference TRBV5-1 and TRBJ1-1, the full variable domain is KAGVTQTPRYLIKTRGQQVTLSCSPISGHRSVSWYQQTPGQGLQFLFEYFSETQRNKGNFPGRFSGRQFSNSRSEMNVSTLELGDSALYLCASSDHTEAFFGQGTRLTVV.

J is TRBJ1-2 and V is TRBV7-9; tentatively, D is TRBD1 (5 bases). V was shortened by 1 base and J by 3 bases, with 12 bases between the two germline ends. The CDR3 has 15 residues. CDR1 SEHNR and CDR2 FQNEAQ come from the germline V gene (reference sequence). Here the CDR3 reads CASSLVATADYGYTF. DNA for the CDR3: TGTGCCAGCAGCTTAGTGGCGACAGCCGACTATGGCTACACCTTC.